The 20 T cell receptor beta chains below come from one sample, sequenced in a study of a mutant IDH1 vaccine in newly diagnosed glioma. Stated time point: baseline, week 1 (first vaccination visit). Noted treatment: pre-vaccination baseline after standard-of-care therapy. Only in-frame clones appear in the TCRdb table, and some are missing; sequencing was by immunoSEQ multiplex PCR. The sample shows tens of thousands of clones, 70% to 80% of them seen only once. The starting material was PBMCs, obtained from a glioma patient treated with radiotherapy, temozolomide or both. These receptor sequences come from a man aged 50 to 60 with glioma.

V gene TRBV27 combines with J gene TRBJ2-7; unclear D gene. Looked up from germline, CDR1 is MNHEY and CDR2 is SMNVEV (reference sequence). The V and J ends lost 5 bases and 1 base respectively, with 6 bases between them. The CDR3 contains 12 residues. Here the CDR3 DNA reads TGTGCCAGCAGTCCCGGATCCTACGAGCAGTACTTC. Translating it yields CASSPGSYEQYF.

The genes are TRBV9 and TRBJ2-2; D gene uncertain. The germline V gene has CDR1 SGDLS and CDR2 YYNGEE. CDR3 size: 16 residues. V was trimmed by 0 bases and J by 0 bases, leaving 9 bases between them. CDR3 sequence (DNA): TGTGCCAGCAGCGTAGTGGATGGAGCGAACACCGGGGAGCTGTTTTTT. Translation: CASSVVDGANTGELFF.

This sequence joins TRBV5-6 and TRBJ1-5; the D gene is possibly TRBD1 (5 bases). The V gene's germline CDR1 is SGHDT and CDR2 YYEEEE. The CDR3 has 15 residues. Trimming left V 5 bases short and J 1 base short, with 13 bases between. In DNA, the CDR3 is TGTGCCAGCAGTCTTCTAGGGGTAAGCAATCAGCCCCAGCATTTT. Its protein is CASSLLGVSNQPQHF.

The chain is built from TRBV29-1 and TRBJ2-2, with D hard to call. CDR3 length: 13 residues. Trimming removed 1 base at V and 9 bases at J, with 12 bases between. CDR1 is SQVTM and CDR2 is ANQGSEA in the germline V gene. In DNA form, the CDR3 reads TGCAGCGTTGAAGGATTAAACGGCCGGGAGCTGTTTTTT. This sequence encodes CSVEGLNGRELFF.

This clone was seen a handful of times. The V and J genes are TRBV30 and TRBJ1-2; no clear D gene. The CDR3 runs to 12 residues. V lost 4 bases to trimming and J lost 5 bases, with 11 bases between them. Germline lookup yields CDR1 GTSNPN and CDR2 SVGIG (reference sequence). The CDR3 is CAWTAFEYGYTF. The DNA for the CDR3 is TGTGCCTGGACCGCTTTTGAGTATGGCTACACCTTC.

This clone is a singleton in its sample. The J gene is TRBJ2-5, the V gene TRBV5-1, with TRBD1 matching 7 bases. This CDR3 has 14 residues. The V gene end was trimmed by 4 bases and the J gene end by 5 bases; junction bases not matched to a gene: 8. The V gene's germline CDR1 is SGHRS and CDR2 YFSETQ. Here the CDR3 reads CASSVQGPRETQYF. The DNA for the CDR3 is TGCGCCAGCAGCGTACAGGGGCCTAGGGAGACCCAGTACTTC.

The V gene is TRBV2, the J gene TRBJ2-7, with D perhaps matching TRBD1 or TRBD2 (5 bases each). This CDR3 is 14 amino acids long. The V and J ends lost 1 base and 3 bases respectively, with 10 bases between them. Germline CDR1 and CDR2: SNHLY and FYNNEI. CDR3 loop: CASSEGEGIYEQYF. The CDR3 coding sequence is TGTGCCAGCAGTGAAGGTGAGGGGATCTACGAGCAGTACTTC.

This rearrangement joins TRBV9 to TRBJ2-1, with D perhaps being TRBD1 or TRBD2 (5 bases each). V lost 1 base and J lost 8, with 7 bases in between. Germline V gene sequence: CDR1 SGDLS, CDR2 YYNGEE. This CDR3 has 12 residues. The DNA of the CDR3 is TGTGCCAGCAGCGTACAGGGAGATGAGCAGTTCTTC. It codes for CASSVQGDEQFF.

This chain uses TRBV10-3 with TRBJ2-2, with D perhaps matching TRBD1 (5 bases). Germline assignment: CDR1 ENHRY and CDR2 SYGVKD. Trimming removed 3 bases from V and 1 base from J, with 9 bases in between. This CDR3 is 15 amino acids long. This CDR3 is CAISDRQGNTGELFF. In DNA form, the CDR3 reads TGTGCCATCAGTGATAGGCAGGGGAACACCGGGGAGCTGTTTTTT.

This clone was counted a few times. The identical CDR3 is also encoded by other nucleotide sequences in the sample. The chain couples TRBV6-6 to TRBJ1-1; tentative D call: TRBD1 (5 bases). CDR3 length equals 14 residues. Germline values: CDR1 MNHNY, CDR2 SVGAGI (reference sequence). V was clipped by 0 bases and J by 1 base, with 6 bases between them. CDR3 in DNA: TGTGCCAGCAGTTACTCCGGGGGGAACACTGAAGCTTTCTTT. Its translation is CASSYSGGNTEAFF.

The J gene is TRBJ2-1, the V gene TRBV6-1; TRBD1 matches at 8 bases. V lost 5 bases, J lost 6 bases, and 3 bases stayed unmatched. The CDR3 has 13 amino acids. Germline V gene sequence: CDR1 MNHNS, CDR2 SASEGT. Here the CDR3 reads CASSWTGLNEQFF. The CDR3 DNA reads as TGTGCCAGCAGTTGGACAGGGCTCAATGAGCAGTTCTTC.

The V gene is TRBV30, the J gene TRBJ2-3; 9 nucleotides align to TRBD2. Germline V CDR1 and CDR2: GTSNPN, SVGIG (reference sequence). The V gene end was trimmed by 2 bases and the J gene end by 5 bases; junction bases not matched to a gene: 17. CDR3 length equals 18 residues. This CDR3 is CAWSSLGNRGGGRDTQYF. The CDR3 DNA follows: TGTGCCTGGAGTTCCTTGGGAAATCGCGGGGGGGGTCGAGATACGCAGTATTTT. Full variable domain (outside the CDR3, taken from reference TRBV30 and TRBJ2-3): SQTIHQWPATLVQPVGSPLSLECTVEGTSNPNLYWYRQAAGRGLQLLFYSVGIGQISSEVPQNLSASRPQDRQFILSSKKLLLSDSGFYLCAWSSLGNRGGGRDTQYFGPGTRLTVL.

The CDR3 DNA follows: TGCGCCAGCAGTCAGGAGGAAAAACTGTTTTTT. Translation gives CASSQEEKLFF. The chain has TRBV4-1 and TRBJ1-4; D is uncertain. With 6 bases removed from V and 8 bases from J, the gap between germline ends came to 7 bases. Germline assignment: CDR1 MGHRA and CDR2 YSYEKL. The CDR3 extends over 11 amino acids.

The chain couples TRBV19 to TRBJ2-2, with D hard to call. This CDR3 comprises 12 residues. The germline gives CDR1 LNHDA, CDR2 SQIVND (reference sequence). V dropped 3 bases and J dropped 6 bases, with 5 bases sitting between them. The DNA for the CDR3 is TGTGCCAGTAGTATGGATCCCGGGGAGCTGTTTTTT. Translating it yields CASSMDPGELFF.

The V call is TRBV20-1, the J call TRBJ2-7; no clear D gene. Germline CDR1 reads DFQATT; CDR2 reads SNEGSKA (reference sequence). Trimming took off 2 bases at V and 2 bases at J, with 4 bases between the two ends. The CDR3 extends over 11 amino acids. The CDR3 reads CSARLPYEQYF. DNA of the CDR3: TGCAGTGCTAGACTCCCCTACGAGCAGTACTTC.

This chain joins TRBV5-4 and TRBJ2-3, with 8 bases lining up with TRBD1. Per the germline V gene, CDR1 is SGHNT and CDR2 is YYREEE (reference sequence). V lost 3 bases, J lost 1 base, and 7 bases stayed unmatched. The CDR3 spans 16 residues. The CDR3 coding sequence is TGTGCCAGCAGCTCTGGACAGGGAATTGGCACAGATACGCAGTATTTT. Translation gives CASSSGQGIGTDTQYF.

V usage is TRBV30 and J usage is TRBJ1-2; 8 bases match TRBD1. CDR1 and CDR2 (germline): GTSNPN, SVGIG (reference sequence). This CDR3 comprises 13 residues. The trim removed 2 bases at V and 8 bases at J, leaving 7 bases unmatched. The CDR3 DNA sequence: TGTGCCTGGAGTTATGGACAGGGTAGCGGCTACACCTTC. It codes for CAWSYGQGSGYTF.

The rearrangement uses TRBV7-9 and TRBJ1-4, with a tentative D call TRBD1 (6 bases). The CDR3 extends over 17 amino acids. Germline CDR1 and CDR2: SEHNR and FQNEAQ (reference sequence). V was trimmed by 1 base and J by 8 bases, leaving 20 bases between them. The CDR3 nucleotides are TGTGCCAGCAGCTTAGAGAGGGAAAACCGGGACAACGAAAAACTGTTTTTT. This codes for CASSLERENRDNEKLFF.

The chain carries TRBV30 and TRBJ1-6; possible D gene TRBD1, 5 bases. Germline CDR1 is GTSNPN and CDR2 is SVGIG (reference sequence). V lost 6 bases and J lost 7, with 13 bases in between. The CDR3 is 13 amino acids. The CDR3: CACSGTENSPLHF. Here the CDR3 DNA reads TGTGCCTGTTCCGGGACGGAAAATTCACCCCTCCACTTT.

This CDR3 reads CASSLRGQPTYEQYF. CDR3 DNA sequence: TGTGCCAGCAGCTTACGGGGACAGCCCACCTACGAGCAGTACTTC. V usage is TRBV11-1 and J usage is TRBJ2-7; 7 bases align to TRBD1. The CDR3 runs to 15 residues. V gave up 2 bases and J gave up 2 bases; unmatched junction bases: 6. CDR1 is SGHAT and CDR2 is FQDESV in the germline V gene (reference sequence).